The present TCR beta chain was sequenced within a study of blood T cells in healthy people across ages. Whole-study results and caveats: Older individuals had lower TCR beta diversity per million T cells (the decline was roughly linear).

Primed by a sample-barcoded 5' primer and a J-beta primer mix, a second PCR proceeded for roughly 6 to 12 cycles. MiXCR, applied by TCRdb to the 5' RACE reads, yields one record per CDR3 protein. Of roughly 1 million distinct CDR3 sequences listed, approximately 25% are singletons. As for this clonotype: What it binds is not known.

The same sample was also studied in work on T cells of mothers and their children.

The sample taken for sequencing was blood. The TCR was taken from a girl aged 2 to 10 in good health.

As DNA, the CDR3 is TGTGCCAGCTCTATAGACAGGCTCGGCGACGAGCAGTACTTC. Residues: CASSIDRLGDEQYF. The chain couples TRBV18 to TRBJ2-7, with a tentative D call TRBD1 (6 bases). CDR1 is KGHSH, CDR2 LQKENI, per germline. V was pared by 6 bases and J by 5 bases, with 17 bases between. The CDR3 length is 14 residues.